Sequencing of this TCR beta chain was carried out in a study of blood T cell repertoires in COVID-19 (dated by TCRdb to the early 2020s). For the study in its entirety: The collaborator samples originated in the United States, Italy and Spain and spanned the acute and convalescent phases of COVID-19. A freely available public database, intended as a resource for researchers studying the immune response to SARS-CoV-2, is where the repertoires were released. Where available, HLA class I and class II types were taken from metadata supplied by the sample provider and were not determined by assay-based typing. Sample metadata almost always included a de-identified subject ID, COVID-19 status, age in years and sex. Samples were obtained from the ongoing ImmuneRACE study (first 160 participants) and from 1,254 subjects provided by 6 global collaborators. Subjects who had been exposed to COVID-19, were actively infected with it, or had recovered from it provided the deeply sampled blood TCRbeta repertoires that made up the dataset. The material from the prospective study consisted of cDNA or gDNA derived from T cells, B-cell-depleted T cells, or PBMCs.

From cysteine to phenylalanine, the CDR3 is 13 amino acids long. The DNA shown is the 39-base CDR3, in frame from base 1. Sequences LNHDA (CDR1) and SQIVND (CDR2) are obtained from the germline V gene (reference sequence). V loses 3 bases of germline sequence and J loses 4 bases, and the interval between the two ends is 7 bases. Paper-wide results and their limitations: Clinical and demographic metadata were provided uncurated, with the amount varying by source and participant.

TCRbeta CDR3 regions were amplified from genomic DNA by means of the immunoSEQ Assay, a bias-controlled multiplex PCR. The published analysis was carried out like this. Nucleated cell counts per sample were estimated from amplification of reference gene primers within the assay. To quantify the absolute abundance of each unique TCRbeta CDR3 rearrangement, sequence reads were collapsed and filtered. For each sample, productive Simpson clonality was calculated as the square root of Simpson's diversity index across productive rearrangements. TCRdb provides this immuneACCESS table in a form limited to in-frame rearrangements. Some clones are lacking; in checked studies, under half of them reflect an unresolved V gene, and why the rest are absent is not known. The V and J calls and clone size are taken from that table; D and trimming were inferred from the DNA. The sample table contains just under 50,000 clones; only one count was recorded for 86% of them. Around 15% of the sample is taken by the ten largest.

Regarding this clone: Its antigen is currently not known. Per-base qualities were not stored, and no clone one base away is much larger.

Each collaborating institution followed its own protocols to collect whole blood in K2EDTA tubes. For TCRbeta analysis, collaborators shipped samples in one of three forms: frozen whole blood, isolated PBMCs, or DNA extracted from either of those sample types. The rearranged segments are TRBV19 and TRBJ1-3, with no D gene named confidently. The source is a human donor in a cohort sampled during active COVID-19. Sequencing was carried out using peripheral blood. CDR3 loop: CASSIGAGNTIYF. The nucleotide sequence reads as follows: TGTGCCAGTAGTATTGGAGCAGGAAACACCATATATTTT.